This T cell receptor (beta chain) appears in the sequencing data of a study of T-cell memory formation after mild COVID-19. Findings and limits, study-wide: Day 15 to 85 contracting clones showed balanced CD4/CD8; later expanders leaned CD4+. Pre-infection memory held some responding clones, suggesting pre-existing cross-reactive T cells responded.

Constant-segment-primed 5'RACE gave TCR alpha and TCR beta cDNA libraries with sample barcodes and UMIs. TCRdb used MiXCR to reprocess the 5' RACE reads, holding one entry per CDR3 protein. This sample has roughly 410,000 distinct CDR3 sequences, with approximately 25% found just once. Germline V gene data show CDR1 as SGHVS and CDR2 as FNYEAQ. This CDR3 spans 13 amino acids. V was pared by 1 base and J by 10 bases, with 11 bases between. This clonotype was seen a handful of times. Antigen unknown. The material sequenced was PBMCs or a T cell subset sorted from them (not recorded which). The chain carries TRBV7-6 and TRBJ2-1; D gene uncertain. The clonotype comes from an adult woman who had mild COVID-19 (a few samples of this study predate the infection). Cell type and time point are not known. Here the CDR3 reads CASSLGSSQEQFF. For the CDR3, the DNA is TGTGCCAGCAGCTTAGGCTCGTCACAAGAGCAGTTCTTC.